This TCR beta chain was sequenced for a study of blood T cell repertoires in COVID-19. The wider study: Acute and convalescent COVID-19 specimens originated in the United States, Italy and Spain.

V lost 1 base to trimming and J lost 6 bases, with 6 bases between them. CDR3 length equals 13 residues. Looked up from germline, CDR1 is SGHNT and CDR2 is YENEEA. In the original analysis: Counts of nucleated cells, estimated from reference gene primer amplification, were obtained. Data came from immunoSEQ multiplex PCR; TCRdb stores just in-frame clones and leaves some out. V, J and clone size are those of that table, while D and trimming were read from the DNA. In the table there are 110,000 to 150,000 clones, approximately 90% of which are singletons. This sequence was found in a woman aged 80 or over with acute or convalescent COVID-19. The rearrangement uses TRBV11-3 and TRBJ2-2, with D perhaps matching TRBD2 (6 bases). Sequencing was performed on peripheral blood. For the CDR3, the DNA is TGTGCCAGCAGCTTAGCGGGGGCCGGGGAGCTGTTTTTT. Translating it yields CASSLAGAGELFF.